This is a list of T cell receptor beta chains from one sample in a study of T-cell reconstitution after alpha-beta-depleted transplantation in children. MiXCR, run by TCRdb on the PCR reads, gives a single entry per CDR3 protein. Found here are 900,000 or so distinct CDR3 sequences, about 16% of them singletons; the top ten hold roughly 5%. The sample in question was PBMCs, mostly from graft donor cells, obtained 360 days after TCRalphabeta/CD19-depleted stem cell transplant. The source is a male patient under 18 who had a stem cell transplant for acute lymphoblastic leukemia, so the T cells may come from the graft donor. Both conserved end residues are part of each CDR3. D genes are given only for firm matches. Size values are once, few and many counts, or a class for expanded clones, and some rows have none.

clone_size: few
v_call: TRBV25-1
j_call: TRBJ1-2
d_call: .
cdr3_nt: TGTGCCAGCAGTGATAGGTATAGGGTATATGGCTACACCTTC
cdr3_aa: CASSDRYRVYGYTF

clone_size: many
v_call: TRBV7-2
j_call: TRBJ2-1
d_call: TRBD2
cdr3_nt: TGTGCCAGCAGCGGTAGCGGGAGGTCCTACAATGAGCAGTTCTTC
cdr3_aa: CASSGSGRSYNEQFF

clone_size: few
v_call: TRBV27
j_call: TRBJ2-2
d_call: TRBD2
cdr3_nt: TGTGCCAGCCGCGCGGGACTAGCGACCGGGGAGCTGTTTTTT
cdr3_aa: CASRAGLATGELFF

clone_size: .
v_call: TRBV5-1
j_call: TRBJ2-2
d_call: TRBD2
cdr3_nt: TGCGCCAGCAGCCCAATAGCGGGAGTCACCACCGGGGAGCTGTTTTTT
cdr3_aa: CASSPIAGVTTGELFF

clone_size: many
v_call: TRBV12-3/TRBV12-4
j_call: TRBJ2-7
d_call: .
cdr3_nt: TGTGCCAGCAGTGGAGTGGGGGTGGACGAGCAGTACTTC
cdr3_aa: CASSGVGVDEQYF

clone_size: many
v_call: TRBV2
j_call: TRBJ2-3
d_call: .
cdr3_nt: TGTGCCAGCAGTGAGGGCGGTAAGGGGACAGATACGCAGTATTTT
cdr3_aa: CASSEGGKGTDTQYF

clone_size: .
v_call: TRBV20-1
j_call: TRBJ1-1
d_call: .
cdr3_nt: TGCAGTGCTAGTCAGATTGAAGCTTTCTTT
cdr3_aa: CSASQIEAFF

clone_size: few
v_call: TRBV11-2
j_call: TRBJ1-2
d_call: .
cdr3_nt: TGTGCCAGCAGCTCCAGTCGGGGGACTGACGCTGGACAGCTAGGCTACACCTTC
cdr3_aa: CASSSSRGTDAGQLGYTF

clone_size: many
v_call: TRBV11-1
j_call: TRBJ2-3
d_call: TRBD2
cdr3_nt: TGTGCCAGCAGCTTAGTCGGTTGGGCTAGCGGGACGTCAGATACGCAGTATTTT
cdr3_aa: CASSLVGWASGTSDTQYF

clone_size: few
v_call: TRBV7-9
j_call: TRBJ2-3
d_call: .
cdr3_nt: TGTGCCAGCACCCGGATAGCACGCACAGATACGCAGTATTTT
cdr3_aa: CASTRIARTDTQYF

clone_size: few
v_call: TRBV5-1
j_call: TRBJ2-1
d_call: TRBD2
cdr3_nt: TGCGCCAGCAGCTTCCCGGTAAGGAGCGGGGCTGATTCCAATGAGCAGTTCTTC
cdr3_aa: CASSFPVRSGADSNEQFF

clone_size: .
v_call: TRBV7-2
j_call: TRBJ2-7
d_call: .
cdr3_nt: TGTGCCAGCAGCCAACGGGACGCCCCCTACGAGCAGTACTTC
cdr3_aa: CASSQRDAPYEQYF

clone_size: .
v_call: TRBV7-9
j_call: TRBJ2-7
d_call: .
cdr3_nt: TGTGCCAGCAGCCCCACAGGGACGATCAGGACTTACGAGCAGTACTTC
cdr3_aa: CASSPTGTIRTYEQYF

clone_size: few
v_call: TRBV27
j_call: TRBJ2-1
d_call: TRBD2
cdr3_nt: TGTGCCACCAGCACACTAGCGGGCTCCTACAATGAGCAGTTCTTC
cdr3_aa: CATSTLAGSYNEQFF

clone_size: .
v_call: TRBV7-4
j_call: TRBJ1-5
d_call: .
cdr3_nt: TGTGCCAGCAGCTTCCCCTCCAGGGACTATAGCAATCAGCCCCAGCATTTT
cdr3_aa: CASSFPSRDYSNQPQHF

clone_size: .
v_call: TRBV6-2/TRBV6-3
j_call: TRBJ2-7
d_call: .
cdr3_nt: TGTGCCAGCAGTTACCCGACTAGGCGCTCCTACGAGCAGTACTTC
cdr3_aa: CASSYPTRRSYEQYF

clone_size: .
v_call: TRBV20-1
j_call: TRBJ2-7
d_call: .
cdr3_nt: TGCAGTGCTTCATACTCCCGATTCCTCGCTACTAGCTACTACGAGCAGTACTTC
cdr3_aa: CSASYSRFLATSYYEQYF

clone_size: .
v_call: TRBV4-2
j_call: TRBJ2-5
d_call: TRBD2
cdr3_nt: TGTGCCAGCAGCCGTAGACTAGCGGGAGGCCTAGCCCAAGAGACCCAGTACTTC
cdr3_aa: CASSRRLAGGLAQETQYF

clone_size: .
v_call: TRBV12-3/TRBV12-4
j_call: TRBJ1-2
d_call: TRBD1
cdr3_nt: TGTGCCAGCAGTTTAGCTCCGACAGGGTCTGGCTACACCTTC
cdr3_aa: CASSLAPTGSGYTF

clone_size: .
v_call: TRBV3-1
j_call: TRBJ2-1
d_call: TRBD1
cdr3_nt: TGTGCCAGCAGTCCCTACAGGGGGCACTTAAGTGAGCAGTTCTTC
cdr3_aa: CASSPYRGHLSEQFF

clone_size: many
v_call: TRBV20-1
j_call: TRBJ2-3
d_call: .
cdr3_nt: TGCAGTGCCGGAGTGGTGACCACAGATACGCAGTATTTT
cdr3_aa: CSAGVVTTDTQYF

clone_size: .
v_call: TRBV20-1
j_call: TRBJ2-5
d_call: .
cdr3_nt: TGCAGTGCTCCCCCCGTAACATACGGACAAGAGACCCAGTACTTC
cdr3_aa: CSAPPVTYGQETQYF

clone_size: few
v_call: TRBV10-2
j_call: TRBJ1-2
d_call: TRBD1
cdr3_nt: TGCGCCAGCAGTGATGTGGACAGGGGGAAATACTATGGCTACACCTTC
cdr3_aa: CASSDVDRGKYYGYTF

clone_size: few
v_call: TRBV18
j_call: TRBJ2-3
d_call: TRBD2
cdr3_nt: TGTGCCAGCTCTCCTCCCAGGACTAGCGGGAACACAGATACGCAGTATTTT
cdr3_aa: CASSPPRTSGNTDTQYF

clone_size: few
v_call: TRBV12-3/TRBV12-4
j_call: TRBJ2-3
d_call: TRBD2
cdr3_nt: TGTGCCAGCAGGCCGGGACTAGGAGCAGATACGCAGTATTTT
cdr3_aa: CASRPGLGADTQYF

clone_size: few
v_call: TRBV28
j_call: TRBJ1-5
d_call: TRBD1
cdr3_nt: TGTGCCAGCAGTTTATTATGGCACAGGGGGCTGAGAATGGGCAATCAGCCCCAGCATTTT
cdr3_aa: CASSLLWHRGLRMGNQPQHF

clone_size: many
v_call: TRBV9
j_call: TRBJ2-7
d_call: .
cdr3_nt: TGTGCCAGCAGCGTGATGGGGGTTGGGTACGAGCAGTACTTC
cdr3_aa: CASSVMGVGYEQYF

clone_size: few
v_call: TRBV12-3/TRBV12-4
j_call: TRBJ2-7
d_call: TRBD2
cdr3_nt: TGTGCCAGCTTCCCTGAGACCCAGCGGCTAGCGGGACTAAGGGAACAGCAGTACTTC
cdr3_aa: CASFPETQRLAGLREQQYF

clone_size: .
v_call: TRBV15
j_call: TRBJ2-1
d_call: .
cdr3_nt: TGTGCCACCAGCAGGAGACGAGGGGTCAATGAGCAGTTCTTC
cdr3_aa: CATSRRRGVNEQFF

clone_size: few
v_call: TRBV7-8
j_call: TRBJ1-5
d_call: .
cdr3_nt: TGTGCCAGCAGCCGTTTCTTAGCCAGGGGAAGGAATCAGCCCCAGCATTTT
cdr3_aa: CASSRFLARGRNQPQHF

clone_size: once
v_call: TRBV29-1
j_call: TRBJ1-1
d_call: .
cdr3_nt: TGCAGCGTCCCGGGGCAGGGAGCCTACCGATTT
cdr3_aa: CSVPGQGAYRF

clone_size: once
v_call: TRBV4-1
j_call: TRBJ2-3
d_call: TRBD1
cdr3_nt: TGCGCCAGCAGCCTATCCTACAGGGGCTTTGAGCATACGCAGTATTTT
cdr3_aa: CASSLSYRGFEHTQYF

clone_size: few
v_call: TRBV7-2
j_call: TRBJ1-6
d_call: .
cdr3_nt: TGTGCCAGCAGCTTAGTACAGGGAAATTCACCCCTCCACTTT
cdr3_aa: CASSLVQGNSPLHF

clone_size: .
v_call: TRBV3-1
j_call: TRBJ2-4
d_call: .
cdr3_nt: TGTGCCAGCAGCCGCTGGCAGGGGGGGAGAAACATTCAGTACTTC
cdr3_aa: CASSRWQGGRNIQYF

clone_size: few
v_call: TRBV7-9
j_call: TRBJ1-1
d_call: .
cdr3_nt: TGTGCCAGCAGCCCCGTCGGGGTTCTGAACACTGAAGCTTTCTTT
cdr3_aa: CASSPVGVLNTEAFF

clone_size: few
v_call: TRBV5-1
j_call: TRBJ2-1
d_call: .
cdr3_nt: TGCGCCAGCAGCTGGGGGGAGCTACTCAATGAGCAGTTCTTC
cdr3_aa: CASSWGELLNEQFF

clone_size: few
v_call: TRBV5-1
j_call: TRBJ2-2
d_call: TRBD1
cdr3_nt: TGCGCCAGCAGCCCCCGACAGGGTATCGGGCCGAACACCGGGGAGCTGTTTTTT
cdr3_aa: CASSPRQGIGPNTGELFF

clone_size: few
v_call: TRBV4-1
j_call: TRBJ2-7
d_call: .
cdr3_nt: TGCGCCAGCAGCCCCGGGGGTGGGCTCCCGTACGAGCAGTACTTC
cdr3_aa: CASSPGGGLPYEQYF

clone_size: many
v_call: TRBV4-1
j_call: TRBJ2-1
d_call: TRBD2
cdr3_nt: TGCGCCAGCAGCCAGCCCACTAGCGGGAGGCACAATGAGCAGTTCTTC
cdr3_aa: CASSQPTSGRHNEQFF

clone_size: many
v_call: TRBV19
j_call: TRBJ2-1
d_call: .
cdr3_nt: TGTGCCAGTAGTATTATGGGGTCGGATGAGCAGTTCTTC
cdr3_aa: CASSIMGSDEQFF

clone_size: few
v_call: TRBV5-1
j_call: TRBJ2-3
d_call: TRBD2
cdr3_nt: TGCGCCAGCAGCTTGGGGGAAGCGGGAACGAGGGATACGCAGTATTTT
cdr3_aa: CASSLGEAGTRDTQYF

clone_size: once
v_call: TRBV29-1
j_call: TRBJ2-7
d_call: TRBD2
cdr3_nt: TGCAGCGTCCTCAAGACTAGCGGACTCTACGAGCAGTACTTC
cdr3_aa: CSVLKTSGLYEQYF

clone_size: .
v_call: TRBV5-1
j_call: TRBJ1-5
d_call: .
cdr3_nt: TGCGCCAGCAGCTTGGGCCGGGGGGCAAGAGCACAGCCCCAGCATTTT
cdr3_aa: CASSLGRGARAQPQHF

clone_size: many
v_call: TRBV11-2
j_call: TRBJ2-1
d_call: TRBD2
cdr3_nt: TGTGCCAGCAGCTTAGACCCAGGACTAGGGTCAAGGAATGAGCAGTTCTTC
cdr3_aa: CASSLDPGLGSRNEQFF

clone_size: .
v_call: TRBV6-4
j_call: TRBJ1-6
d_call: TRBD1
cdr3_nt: TGTGCCAGCCTGGAAGGACAGGGGAATTCACCCCTCCACTTT
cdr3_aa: CASLEGQGNSPLHF

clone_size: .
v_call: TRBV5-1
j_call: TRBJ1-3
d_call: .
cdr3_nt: TGCGCCAGCACCCGGTCCCATCACTCTGGAAACACCATATATTTT
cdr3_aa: CASTRSHHSGNTIYF

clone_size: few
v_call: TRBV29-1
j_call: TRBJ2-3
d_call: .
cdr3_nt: TGCAGCGTTGACGGGCAGCGGTTC
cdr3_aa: CSVDGQRF

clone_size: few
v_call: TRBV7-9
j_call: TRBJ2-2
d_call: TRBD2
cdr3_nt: TGTGCCAGCAGCTTCGGGACTAGCGGGAGCCGGGAGCTGTTTTTT
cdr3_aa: CASSFGTSGSRELFF

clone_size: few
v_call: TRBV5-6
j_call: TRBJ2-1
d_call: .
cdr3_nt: TGTGCCAGCAGCTTGTCTCTTAGGGGGGAGGGCCCCTACAATGAGCAGTTCTTC
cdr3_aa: CASSLSLRGEGPYNEQFF

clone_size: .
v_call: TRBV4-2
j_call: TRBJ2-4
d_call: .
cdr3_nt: TGTGCCAGCAGGGGGACCGGGTCACAGTTAGGGCCTGACATTCAGTACTTC
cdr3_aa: CASRGTGSQLGPDIQYF

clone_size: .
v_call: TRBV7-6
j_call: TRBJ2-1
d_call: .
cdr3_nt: TGTGCCAGCAGTTATATCGGTGACAATGAGCAGTTCTTC
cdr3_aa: CASSYIGDNEQFF

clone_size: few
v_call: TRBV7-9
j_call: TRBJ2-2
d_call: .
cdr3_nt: TGTGCCAGCAGCTTCCCCCAGGCAGTTACCGGGGAGCTGTTTTTT
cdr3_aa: CASSFPQAVTGELFF

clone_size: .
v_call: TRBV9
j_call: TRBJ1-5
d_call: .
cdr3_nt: TGTGCCAGCAGCACTCACGACGTGAGCAATCAGCCCCAGCATTTT
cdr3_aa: CASSTHDVSNQPQHF

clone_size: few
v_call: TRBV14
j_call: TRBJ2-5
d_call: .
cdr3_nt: TGTGCCAGCAGCCCGCGAACCAGGGCCCAAGAGACCCAGTACTTC
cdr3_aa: CASSPRTRAQETQYF

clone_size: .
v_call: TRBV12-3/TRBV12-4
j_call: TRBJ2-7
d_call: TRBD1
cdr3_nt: TGTGCCAGCAGTTTAAAGTACAGGGGGCACTACGAGCAGTACTTC
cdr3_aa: CASSLKYRGHYEQYF

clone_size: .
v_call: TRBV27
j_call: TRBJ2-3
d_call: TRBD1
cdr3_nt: TGTGCCAGCAGTTTAAACAGGGGGAACACAGATACGCAGTATTTT
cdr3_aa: CASSLNRGNTDTQYF

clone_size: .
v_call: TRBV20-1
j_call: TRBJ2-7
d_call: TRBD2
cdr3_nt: TGCAGTGCTAGAGATCGGGCGCCTAGCGGGAGCCACGAGCAGTACTTC
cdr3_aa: CSARDRAPSGSHEQYF

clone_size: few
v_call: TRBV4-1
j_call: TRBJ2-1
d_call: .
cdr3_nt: TGCGCCAGCAGCACCGAGGGCTTAACGAAGTTCTTC
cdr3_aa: CASSTEGLTKFF